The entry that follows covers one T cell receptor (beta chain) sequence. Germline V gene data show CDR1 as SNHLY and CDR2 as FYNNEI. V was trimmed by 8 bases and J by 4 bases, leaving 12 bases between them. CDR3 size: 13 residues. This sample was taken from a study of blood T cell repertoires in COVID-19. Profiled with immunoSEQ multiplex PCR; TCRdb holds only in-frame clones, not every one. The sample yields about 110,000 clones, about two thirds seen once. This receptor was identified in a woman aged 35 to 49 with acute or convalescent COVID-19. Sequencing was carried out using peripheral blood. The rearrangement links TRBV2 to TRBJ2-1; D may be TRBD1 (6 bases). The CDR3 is CASGDQGYNEQFF. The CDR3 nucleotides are TGTGCCAGCGGCGATCAGGGGTACAATGAGCAGTTCTTC. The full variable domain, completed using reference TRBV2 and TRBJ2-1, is EPEVTQTPSHQVTQMGQEVILRCVPISNHLYFYWYRQILGQKVEFLVSFYNNEISEKSEIFDDQFSVERPDGSNFTLKIRSTKLEDSAMYFCASGDQGYNEQFFGPGTRLTVL.